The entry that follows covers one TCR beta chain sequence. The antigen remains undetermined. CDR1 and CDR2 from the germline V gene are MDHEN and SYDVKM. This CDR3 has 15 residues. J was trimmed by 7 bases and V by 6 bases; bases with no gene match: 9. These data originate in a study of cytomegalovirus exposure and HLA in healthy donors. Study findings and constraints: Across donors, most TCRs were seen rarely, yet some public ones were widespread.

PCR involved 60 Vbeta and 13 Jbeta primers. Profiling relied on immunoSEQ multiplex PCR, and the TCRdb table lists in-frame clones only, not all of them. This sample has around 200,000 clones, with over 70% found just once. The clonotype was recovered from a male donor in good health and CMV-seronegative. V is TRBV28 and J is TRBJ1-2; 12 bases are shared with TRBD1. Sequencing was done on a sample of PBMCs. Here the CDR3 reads CASRLPGQGAGGYTF. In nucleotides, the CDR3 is TGTGCCAGCAGGCTACCGGGACAGGGGGCTGGTGGCTACACCTTC.